This T cell receptor (beta chain) appears in the sequencing data of a study of regulatory T cells in long-lasting Graves disease. Findings of the study overall: Samples came from peripheral blood alone, without thyroid tissue. Newly diagnosed disease favored TRBV20-1 and TRBJ2-1 over persistent disease.

In the case of this clonotype: Its antigen is not identified.

The CDR3 contains 14 residues. Germline-derived CDR1 and CDR2 are SGHTA and FQGNSA. The time point: newly diagnosed GD, antithyroid drugs for less than 3 months. PBMC RNA was the source of the TCR library. HTBI primers from iRepertoire and Arm-PCR of CDR3 regions yielded the TCR beta libraries. TCRdb recomputed calls from the multiplex PCR reads with MiXCR, one row per CDR3 protein. Among a few hundred thousand distinct CDR3 sequences, about 13% were seen once, and the ten largest hold 8.5% to 10%. This sample was also put to use in a study of T cells in Graves' hyperthyroidism and ophthalmopathy. From that report: Graves' hyperthyroidism qualified as stable when ophthalmopathy did not progress within 18 months. Uncontrolled infections, other autoimmune diseases, pregnancy or lactation led to exclusion of patients.

The TCR sequence derives from a man aged 25 to 40 with Graves disease. The chain recombines TRBV7-2 with TRBJ2-1; 10 positions agree with TRBD2. With the DNA end fitting TRBJ2-5 better, the J assignment may be wrong. Material: peripheral blood mononuclear cells (PBMCs), obtained at new diagnosis, from a patient treated with antithyroid drugs. CDR3 sequence: CASSGTSVRETQYF. CDR3 nucleotides: TGTGCCAGCAGCGGGACTAGCGTGCGAGAGACCCAGTACTTC.